One and the same sample provided the 18 T cell receptor beta chains below, sequenced in a study of OX40 agonist ivuxolimab in advanced cancers. Produced via immunoSEQ multiplex PCR; TCRdb's table is partial and in-frame only. The sample has tens of thousands of clones, more than 85% seen once. Sequenced material: CD4+ or CD8+ T cells sorted from blood, taken in a trial of the OX40 agonist ivuxolimab. These receptors all come from an adult with an advanced solid tumor such as melanoma, head and neck, liver or kidney cancer.

The CDR3 reads CASSLGLFAEQYF. The DNA of the CDR3 is TGTGCCAGCAGTCTCGGACTATTTGCCGAGCAGTACTTC. This chain connects TRBV27 to TRBJ2-7; a weak D match, TRBD2 (6 bases). Trimming removed 5 bases from V and 6 bases from J, with 14 bases in between. Germline CDR1 MNHEY, CDR2 SMNVEV (reference sequence). This CDR3 is built from 13 residues.

This clone turned up a few times. The J gene is TRBJ1-1, the V gene TRBV9; the D gene is possibly TRBD1 (6 bases). V was trimmed by 5 bases and J by 0 bases, leaving 14 bases between them. This CDR3 is 15 amino acids long. Germline values: CDR1 SGDLS, CDR2 YYNGEE. The CDR3 sequence is CASSPSGTLNTEAFF. CDR3 bases: TGTGCCAGCAGTCCTAGTGGGACACTGAACACTGAAGCTTTCTTT.

This clone was seen a handful of times. V is TRBV19 and J is TRBJ1-2, with D unresolved. The CDR3 runs 12 residues. V lost 3 bases and J lost 8, with 10 bases in between. Germline values: CDR1 LNHDA, CDR2 SQIVND (reference sequence). CDR3 bases: TGTGCCAGTAGTATTTATCTGGGAGGCTACACCTTC. Its translation: CASSIYLGGYTF. Complete variable domain (other parts from reference TRBV19 and TRBJ1-2): DGGITQSPKYLFRKEGQNVTLSCEQNLNHDAMYWYRQDPGQGLRLIYYSQIVNDFQKGDIAEGYSVSREKKESFPLTVTSAQKNPTAFYLCASSIYLGGYTFGSGTRLTVV.

This clone was seen a handful of times. V gene TRBV7-8 combines with J gene TRBJ2-3; TRBD2 is a possible D gene (6 bases). Germline-derived CDR1 and CDR2 are SGHVS and FQNEAQ. V was cut by 1 base and J by 5 bases, with 16 bases left in between. CDR3 length: 16 residues. The CDR3 DNA is TGTGCCAGCAGCTTAGATCGGGAGACCTTTGGAGATACGCAGTATTTT. It codes for CASSLDRETFGDTQYF.

The chain couples TRBV19 to TRBJ2-3; possible D gene TRBD2, 5 bases. The V end lost 6 bases, the J end lost 7 bases, and 26 bases lay between the germline ends. The V gene's germline CDR1 is LNHDA and CDR2 SQIVND (reference sequence). CDR3 length: 17 residues. As DNA, the CDR3 is TGTGCCAGTAGCCGGACTGGAGTGGGGTCAACGGAGCATACGCAGTATTTT. Translated: CASSRTGVGSTEHTQYF. The full variable domain, with the rest looked up from reference TRBV19 and TRBJ2-3, is DGGITQSPKYLFRKEGQNVTLSCEQNLNHDAMYWYRQDPGQGLRLIYYSQIVNDFQKGDIAEGYSVSREKKESFPLTVTSAQKNPTAFYLCASSRTGVGSTEHTQYFGPGTRLTVL.

The chain couples TRBV30 to TRBJ2-5; 9 nucleotides align to TRBD2. Germline CDR1 GTSNPN, CDR2 SVGIG (reference sequence). Trimming removed 5 bases from V and 3 bases from J; junction bases left unmatched: 10. This CDR3 has 15 residues. The CDR3 DNA reads TGTGCCTGGGCGAAGGGGGTAGCGGGAGAAGAGACCCAGTACTTC. Translated: CAWAKGVAGEETQYF.

The J gene is TRBJ2-1, the V gene TRBV7-3; D remains unclear. There are 15 residues in the CDR3. Between the trimmed V and J ends, which lost 5 bases and 0 bases, there was a span of 11 bases. The germline V gene has CDR1 SGHTA and CDR2 FQGTGA. The CDR3 here is CASSPPGFSYNEQFF. In DNA form, the CDR3 reads TGTGCCAGCAGCCCCCCCGGGTTCTCCTACAATGAGCAGTTCTTC.

J is TRBJ1-6 and V is TRBV7-3; D possibly corresponds to TRBD1 (5 bases). Germline CDR1 SGHTA, CDR2 FQGTGA. Trimming shortened V by 5 bases and J by 7 bases, and 12 bases separated the two germline ends. The CDR3 extends over 14 amino acids. The CDR3 nucleotides read TGTGCCAGCAGCCAGGGACCGATCAATTCACCCCTCCACTTT. Protein product: CASSQGPINSPLHF.

This clone was picked up one time. This chain joins TRBV27 and TRBJ2-1; TRBD2 might be the D (5 bases). The V gene's germline CDR1 is MNHEY and CDR2 SMNVEV (reference sequence). V was clipped by 8 bases and J by 8 bases, with 13 bases between them. This CDR3 has 12 residues. The CDR3 reads CASGSWSHEQFF. CDR3 sequence (DNA): TGTGCCAGCGGGAGTTGGTCCCATGAGCAGTTCTTC.

The gene calls are TRBV4-2 and TRBJ2-7; D might be TRBD1 (5 bases). CDR1 LGHNA and CDR2 YNFKEQ come from the germline V gene. The CDR3 runs 13 residues. The V and J ends lost 4 bases and 7 bases respectively, with 14 bases between them. The CDR3 here is CASSPQGPEEQYF. The DNA of the CDR3 is TGTGCCAGCAGCCCTCAGGGTCCGGAAGAGCAGTACTTC.

The chain has TRBV5-1 and TRBJ2-6, with D perhaps given as TRBD1 or TRBD2 (6 bases each). Germline V CDR1 and CDR2: SGHRS, YFSETQ. CDR3 size: 16 residues. With 0 bases removed from V and 2 bases from J, the gap between germline ends came to 9 bases. The CDR3, as DNA: TGCGCCAGCAGCTTGGAGGGGGGACCTGGGGCCAACGTCCTGACTTTC. It codes for CASSLEGGPGANVLTF.

This sequence joins TRBV5-6 and TRBJ2-7, with unresolved D. This CDR3 has 11 residues. CDR1 and CDR2 from the germline V gene are SGHDT and YYEEEE. V was clipped by 3 bases and J by 1 base, with 2 bases between them. For the CDR3, the DNA is TGTGCCAGCAGCTCATCCTACGAGCAGTACTTC. Encoded protein: CASSSSYEQYF.

The rearrangement uses TRBV19 and TRBJ1-4; 9 bases match TRBD1. The CDR3 length is 15 residues. CDR1 LNHDA and CDR2 SQIVND come from the germline V gene (reference sequence). V trimming: 5 bases; J trimming: 7 bases; junction bases outside the gene matches: 8. DNA of the CDR3: TGTGCCAGTAGTCCAGGGACAGGGACGATTGAAAAACTGTTTTTT. It encodes CASSPGTGTIEKLFF.

About this clone: The same CDR3 is also encoded by other DNA sequences in this sample. V usage is TRBV9 and J usage is TRBJ1-1, with TRBD1 matching 10 bases. CDR1 is SGDLS and CDR2 is YYNGEE in the germline V gene. The junction had 4 bases not matched to a gene; V was cut back by 4 bases and J by 1 base. The CDR3 totals 15 residues. The CDR3 loop reads CASSPRTGGNTEAFF. CDR3 nucleotides: TGTGCCAGCAGCCCGCGGACAGGGGGGAACACTGAAGCTTTCTTT.

This clone was counted a single time. The chain's CDR3 is CSVARTQTRDTQYF. DNA of the CDR3: TGCAGCGTAGCCCGGACCCAGACTAGAGATACGCAGTATTTT. The chain has TRBV29-1 and TRBJ2-3, with D possibly being TRBD2 (6 bases). The CDR3 runs to 14 residues. V was cut by 6 bases and J by 5 bases, with 18 bases left in between. The germline V gene has CDR1 SQVTM and CDR2 ANQGSEA.

This chain uses TRBV11-2 with TRBJ2-1; possible D gene TRBD2, 6 bases. Germline CDR1 is SGHAT and CDR2 is FQNNGV. V was clipped by 0 bases and J by 8 bases, with 11 bases between them. This CDR3 contains 14 residues. CDR3 coding DNA: TGTGCCAGCAGCTTAGATCGAACTAGCCATGAGCAGTTCTTC. This sequence encodes CASSLDRTSHEQFF.

The rearrangement joins TRBV7-9 to TRBJ1-2; TRBD1 might be the D (5 bases). V was shortened by 5 bases and J by 7 bases, with 14 bases between the two germline ends. Germline V gene data show CDR1 as SEHNR and CDR2 as FQNEAQ (reference sequence). The CDR3 is 13 residues long. The CDR3 loop is CASSPGGISGYTF. CDR3 nucleotide sequence: TGTGCCAGCAGCCCGGGGGGGATCAGTGGCTACACCTTC.

The chain uses TRBV11-3 and TRBJ1-5, with TRBD1 matching 7 bases. This CDR3 spans 17 amino acids. V shed 1 base and J 2 bases; nucleotides not matched to a gene: 8. Looked up from germline, CDR1 is SGHNT and CDR2 is YENEEA. The CDR3 nucleotides read TGTGCCAGCAGCTTAGTAGAAGGGGGCGCAGGCAATCAGCCCCAGCATTTT. It specifies CASSLVEGGAGNQPQHF.